A single sample gave rise to the 5 T cell receptor beta chains below, sequenced in a study of cytomegalovirus exposure and HLA in healthy donors (dated by TCRdb to about 2017). Libraries were prepared through the immunoSEQ multiplex PCR assay. A mixture of 60 forward primers for TCR Vbeta segments and 13 reverse primers for TCR Jbeta segments was used in the multiplex PCR. Held by TCRdb, this immuneACCESS table contains in-frame sequences only and omits some clones. Under half of the omission traces to an unresolved V gene where checked; the cause of the rest is unknown. Present in this sample are about 180,000 clones, 65% to 85% of which were seen just once. Of the sample, over 2% falls within the top ten clones. Sequenced: PBMCs. Receptors originate from a man in his 60s in good health and CMV-seronegative.

CDR3 DNA: TGTGCCAGCTCTTCGAGGACAGGGGGCACAGATACGCAGTATTTT. Translated: CASSSRTGGTDTQYF. This rearrangement joins TRBV18 to TRBJ2-3; TRBD1 aligns across 9 bases. The CDR3 has 15 amino acids. Per the germline V gene, CDR1 is KGHSH and CDR2 is LQKENI. V was clipped by 6 bases and J by 1 base; unmatched bases: 5.

The J gene is TRBJ2-1, the V gene TRBV7-8; 12 bases fit TRBD2. The junction had 14 bases not matched to a gene; V was cut back by 5 bases and J by 9 bases. This CDR3 spans 17 amino acids. Germline lookup yields CDR1 SGHVS and CDR2 FQNEAQ. CDR3: CASSVRLAGVSGGEQFF. In nucleotides, the CDR3 is TGTGCCAGCAGCGTTAGACTAGCGGGAGTATCGGGGGGTGAGCAGTTCTTC.

About this clone: Relative to the germline gene, one junction end is altered; a read error may explain this. This chain links TRBV7-7 with TRBJ1-1; no definite D call. Per germline, CDR1 SSHAT and CDR2 FNYEAQ (reference sequence). The CDR3 is 15 residues long. The chain's CDR3 is CASSPLAAGNTEAFF. The DNA for the CDR3 is TGTGCTAGCAGCCCATTGGCGGCCGGAAACACTGAAGCTTTCTTT.

This rearrangement joins TRBV27 to TRBJ2-5; no reliable D call. The V gene's germline CDR1 is MNHEY and CDR2 SMNVEV (reference sequence). Trimming removed 8 bases at V and 5 bases at J, with 12 bases between. The CDR3 contains 12 residues. CDR3 sequence (DNA): TGTGCCAGCTCACCTCTCGGGGAGACCCAGTACTTC. Amino acid sequence: CASSPLGETQYF.

The rearrangement links TRBV6-5 to TRBJ2-1; 8 bases align to TRBD2. CDR1 MNHEY and CDR2 SVGAGI come from the germline V gene. This CDR3 contains 14 residues. Trimming took 0 bases from V and 7 from J; bases not matched to a gene: 2. In nucleotides, the CDR3 is TGTGCCAGCAGTTACTCCGGGACTAGGAATGAGCAGTTCTTC. Its protein is CASSYSGTRNEQFF.